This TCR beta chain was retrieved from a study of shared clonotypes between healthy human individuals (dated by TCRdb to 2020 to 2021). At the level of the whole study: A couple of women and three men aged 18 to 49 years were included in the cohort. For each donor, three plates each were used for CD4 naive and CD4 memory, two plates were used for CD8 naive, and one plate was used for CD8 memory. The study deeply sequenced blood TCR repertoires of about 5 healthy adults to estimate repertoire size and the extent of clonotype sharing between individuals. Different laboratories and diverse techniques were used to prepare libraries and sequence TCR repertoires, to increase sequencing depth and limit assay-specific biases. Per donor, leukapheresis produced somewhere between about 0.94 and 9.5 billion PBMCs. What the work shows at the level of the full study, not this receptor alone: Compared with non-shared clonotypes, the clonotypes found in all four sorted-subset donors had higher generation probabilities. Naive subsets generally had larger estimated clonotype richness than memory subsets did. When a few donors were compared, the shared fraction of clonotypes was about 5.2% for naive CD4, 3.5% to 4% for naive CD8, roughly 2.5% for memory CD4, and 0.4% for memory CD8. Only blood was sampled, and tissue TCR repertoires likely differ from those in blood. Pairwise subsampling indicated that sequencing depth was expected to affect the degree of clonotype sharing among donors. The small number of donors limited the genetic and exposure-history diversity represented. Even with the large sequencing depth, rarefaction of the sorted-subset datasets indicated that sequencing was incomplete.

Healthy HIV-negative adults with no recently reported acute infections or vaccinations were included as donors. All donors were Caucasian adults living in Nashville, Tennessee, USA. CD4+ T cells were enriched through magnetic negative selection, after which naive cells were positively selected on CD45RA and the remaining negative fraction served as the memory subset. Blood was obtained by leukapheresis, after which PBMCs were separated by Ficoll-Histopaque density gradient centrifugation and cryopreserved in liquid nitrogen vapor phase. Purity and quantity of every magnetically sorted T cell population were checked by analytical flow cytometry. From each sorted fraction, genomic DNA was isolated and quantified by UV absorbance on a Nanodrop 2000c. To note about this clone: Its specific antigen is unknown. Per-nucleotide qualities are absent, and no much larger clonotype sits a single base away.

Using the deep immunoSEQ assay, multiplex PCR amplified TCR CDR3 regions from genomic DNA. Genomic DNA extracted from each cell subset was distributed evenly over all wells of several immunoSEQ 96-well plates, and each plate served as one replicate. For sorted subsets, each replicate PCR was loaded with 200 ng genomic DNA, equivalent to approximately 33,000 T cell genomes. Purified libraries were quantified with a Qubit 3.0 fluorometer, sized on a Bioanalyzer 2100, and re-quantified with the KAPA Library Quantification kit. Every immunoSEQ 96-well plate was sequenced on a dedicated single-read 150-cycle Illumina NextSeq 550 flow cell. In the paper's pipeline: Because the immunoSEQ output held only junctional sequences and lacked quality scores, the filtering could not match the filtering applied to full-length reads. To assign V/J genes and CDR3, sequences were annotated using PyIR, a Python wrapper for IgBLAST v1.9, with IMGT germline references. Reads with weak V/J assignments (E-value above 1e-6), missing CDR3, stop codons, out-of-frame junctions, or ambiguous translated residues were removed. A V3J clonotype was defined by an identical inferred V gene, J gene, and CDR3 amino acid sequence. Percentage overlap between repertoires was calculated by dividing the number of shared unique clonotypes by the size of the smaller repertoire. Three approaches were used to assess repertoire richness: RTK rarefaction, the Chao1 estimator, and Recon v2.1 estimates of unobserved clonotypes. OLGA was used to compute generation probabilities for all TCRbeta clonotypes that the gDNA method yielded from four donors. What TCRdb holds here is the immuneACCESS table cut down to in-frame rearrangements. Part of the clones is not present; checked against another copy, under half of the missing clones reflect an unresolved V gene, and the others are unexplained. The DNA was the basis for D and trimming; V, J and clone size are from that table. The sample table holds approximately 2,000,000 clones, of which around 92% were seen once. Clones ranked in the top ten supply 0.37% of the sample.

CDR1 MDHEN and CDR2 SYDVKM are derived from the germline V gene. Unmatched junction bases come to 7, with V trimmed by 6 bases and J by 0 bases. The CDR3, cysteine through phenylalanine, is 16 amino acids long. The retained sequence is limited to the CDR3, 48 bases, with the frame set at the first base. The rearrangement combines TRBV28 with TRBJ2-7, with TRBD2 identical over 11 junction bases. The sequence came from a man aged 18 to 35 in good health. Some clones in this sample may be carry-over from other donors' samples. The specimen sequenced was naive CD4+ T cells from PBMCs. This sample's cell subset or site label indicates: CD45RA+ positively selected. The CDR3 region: CASRTPLAGGSYEQYF. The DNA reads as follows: TGTGCCAGCAGGACGCCGCTAGCGGGGGGCTCCTACGAGCAGTACTTC.